This TCR beta chain appears in the sequencing data of a study of T cell repertoires in cytomegalovirus infection. Overall study: A matching HLA type, together with CMV infection, was signaled by public TCR beta signatures. Findings and caveats of the study: HLA-C-restricted CMV clonotypes gave the most frequent clonotype in two of eight donors. Cumulative public TCR beta family frequency identified CMV carriers with the relevant HLA.

As to this clonotype: Its specificity is unknown. A clone one base away is much larger, so this may be a read error.

This CDR3 is built from 14 residues. V trimming: 4 bases; J trimming: 8 bases; junction bases outside the gene matches: 9. Looked up from germline, CDR1 is SGHTA and CDR2 is FQGTGA. TCRdb called the reads again in MiXCR, with one record for every CDR3 protein. The data contain fewer than 250,000 distinct CDR3 sequences, 9% to 15% of them singletons. The V and J genes are TRBV7-3 and TRBJ2-7, with 9 bases fitting TRBD2. The specimen sequenced was PBMCs. The TCR sequence derives from a human donor in good health (CMV status not recorded). Some clones in this sample may be carry-over from other donors' samples. CDR3 loop: CASSSLAGVGQQYF. CDR3 DNA sequence: TGTGCCAGCAGCTCCTTAGCGGGGGTAGGCCAGCAGTACTTC.